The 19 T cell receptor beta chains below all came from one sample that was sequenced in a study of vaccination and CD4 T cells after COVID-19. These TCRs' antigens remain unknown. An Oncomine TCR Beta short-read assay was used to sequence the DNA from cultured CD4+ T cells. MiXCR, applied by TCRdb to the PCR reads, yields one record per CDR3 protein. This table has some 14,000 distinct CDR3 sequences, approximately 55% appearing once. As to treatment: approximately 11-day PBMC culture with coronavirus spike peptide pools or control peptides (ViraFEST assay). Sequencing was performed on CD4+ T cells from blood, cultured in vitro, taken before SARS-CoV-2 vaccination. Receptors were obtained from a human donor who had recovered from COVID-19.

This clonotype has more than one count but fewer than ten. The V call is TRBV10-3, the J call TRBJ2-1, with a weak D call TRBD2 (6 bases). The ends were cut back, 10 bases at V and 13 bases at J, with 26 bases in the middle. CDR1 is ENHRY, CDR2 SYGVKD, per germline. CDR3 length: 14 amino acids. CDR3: CASSGANRETSQFF. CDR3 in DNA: TGTGCCAGCAGCGGCGCAAACCGGGAGACCAGCCAGTTCTTC.

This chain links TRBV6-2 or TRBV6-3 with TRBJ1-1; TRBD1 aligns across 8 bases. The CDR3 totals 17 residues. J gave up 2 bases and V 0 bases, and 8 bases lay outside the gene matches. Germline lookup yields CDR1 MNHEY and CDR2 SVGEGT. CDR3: CASSYSWLQGGNTEAFF. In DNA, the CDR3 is TGTGCCAGCAGTTACTCGTGGCTACAGGGGGGAAACACTGAAGCTTTCTTT.

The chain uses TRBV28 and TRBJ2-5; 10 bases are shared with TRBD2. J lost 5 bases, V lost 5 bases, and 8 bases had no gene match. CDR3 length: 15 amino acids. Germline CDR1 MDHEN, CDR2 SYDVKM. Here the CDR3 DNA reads TGTGCCAGCAGTCGTCGGGATAGCGGGAGGGAGACCCAGTACTTC. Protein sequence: CASSRRDSGRETQYF.

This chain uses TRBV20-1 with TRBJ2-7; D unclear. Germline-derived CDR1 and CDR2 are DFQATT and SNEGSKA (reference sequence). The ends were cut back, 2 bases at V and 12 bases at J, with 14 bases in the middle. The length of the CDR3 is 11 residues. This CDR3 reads CSARPALIGYF. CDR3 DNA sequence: TGCAGTGCTAGACCAGCACTCATTGGGTACTTC.

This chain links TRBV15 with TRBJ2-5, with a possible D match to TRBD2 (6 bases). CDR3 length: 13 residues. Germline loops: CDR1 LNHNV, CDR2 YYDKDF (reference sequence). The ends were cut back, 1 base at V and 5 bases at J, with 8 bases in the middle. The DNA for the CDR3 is TGTGCCACCAGCAGAGGTGGGAGGGAGACCCAGTACTTC. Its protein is CATSRGGRETQYF.

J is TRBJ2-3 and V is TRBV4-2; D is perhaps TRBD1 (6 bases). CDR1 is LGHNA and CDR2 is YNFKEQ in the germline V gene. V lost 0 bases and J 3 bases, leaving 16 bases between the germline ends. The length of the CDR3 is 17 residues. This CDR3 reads CASSQELRPQGTDTQYF. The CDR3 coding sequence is TGTGCCAGCAGCCAAGAATTACGACCACAGGGTACAGATACGCAGTATTTT.

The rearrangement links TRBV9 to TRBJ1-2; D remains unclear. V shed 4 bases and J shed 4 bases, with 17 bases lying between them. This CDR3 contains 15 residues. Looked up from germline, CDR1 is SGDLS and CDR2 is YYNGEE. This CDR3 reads CASSPMLPSGYGYTF. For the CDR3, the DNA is TGTGCCAGCAGCCCAATGTTGCCTTCAGGCTATGGCTACACCTTC.

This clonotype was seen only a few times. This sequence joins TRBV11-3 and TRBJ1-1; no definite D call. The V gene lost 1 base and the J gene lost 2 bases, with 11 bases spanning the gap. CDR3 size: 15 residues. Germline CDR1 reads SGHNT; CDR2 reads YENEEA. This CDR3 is CASSLVAGANTEAFF. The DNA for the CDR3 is TGTGCCAGCAGCTTAGTTGCCGGAGCCAACACTGAAGCTTTCTTT.

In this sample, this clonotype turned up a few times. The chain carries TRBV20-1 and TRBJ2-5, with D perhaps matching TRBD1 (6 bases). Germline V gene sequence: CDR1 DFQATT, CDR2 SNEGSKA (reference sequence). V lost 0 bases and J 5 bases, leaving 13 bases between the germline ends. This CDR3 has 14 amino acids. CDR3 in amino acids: CSARDLVQGETQYF. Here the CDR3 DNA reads TGCAGTGCTAGAGATCTCGTGCAGGGGGAGACCCAGTACTTC.

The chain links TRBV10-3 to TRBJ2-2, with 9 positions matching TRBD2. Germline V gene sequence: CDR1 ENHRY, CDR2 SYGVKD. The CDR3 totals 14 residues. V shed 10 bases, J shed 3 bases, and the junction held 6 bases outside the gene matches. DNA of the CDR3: TGTGCCACCGGGGAGCGGGAGGACACCGGGGAGCTGTTTTTT. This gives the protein CATGEREDTGELFF.

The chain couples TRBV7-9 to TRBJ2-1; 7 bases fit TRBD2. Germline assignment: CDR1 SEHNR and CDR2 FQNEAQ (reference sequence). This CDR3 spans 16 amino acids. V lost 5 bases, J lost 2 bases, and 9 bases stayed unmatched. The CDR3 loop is CASSPAGGTPYNEQFF. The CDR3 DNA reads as TGTGCCAGCAGCCCGGCCGGGGGGACCCCCTACAATGAGCAGTTCTTC.

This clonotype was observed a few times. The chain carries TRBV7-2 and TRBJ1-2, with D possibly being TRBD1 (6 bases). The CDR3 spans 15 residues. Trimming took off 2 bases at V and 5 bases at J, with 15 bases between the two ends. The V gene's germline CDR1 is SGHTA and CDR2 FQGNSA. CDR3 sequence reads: CASSLQGPLGYGYTF. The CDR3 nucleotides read TGTGCCAGCAGCTTACAGGGGCCCCTAGGTTATGGCTACACCTTC.

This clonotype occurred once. The CDR3 bases are TGTGCCAGCAGTCCGCAGGGGGTACGCGCCTACAATGAGCAGTTCTTC. Translation: CASSPQGVRAYNEQFF. The gene calls are TRBV27 and TRBJ2-1; TRBD1 aligns across 7 bases. The CDR3 is made up of 16 amino acids. Germline CDR1 MNHEY, CDR2 SMNVEV (reference sequence). After removal of 5 bases from V and 2 bases from J, the junction contained 9 bases not matched to a gene.

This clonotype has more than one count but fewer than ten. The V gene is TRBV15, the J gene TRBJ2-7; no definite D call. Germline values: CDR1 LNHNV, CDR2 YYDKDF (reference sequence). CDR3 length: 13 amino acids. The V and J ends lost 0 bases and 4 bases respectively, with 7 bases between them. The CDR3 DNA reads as TGTGCCACCAGCAGAGACCAACTTTACGAGCAGTACTTC. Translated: CATSRDQLYEQYF. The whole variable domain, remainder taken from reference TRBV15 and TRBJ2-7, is DAMVIQNPRYQVTQFGKPVTLSCSQTLNHNVMYWYQQKSSQAPKLLFHYYDKDFNNEADTPDNFQSRRPNTSFCFLDIRSPGLGDTAMYLCATSRDQLYEQYFGPGTRLTVT.

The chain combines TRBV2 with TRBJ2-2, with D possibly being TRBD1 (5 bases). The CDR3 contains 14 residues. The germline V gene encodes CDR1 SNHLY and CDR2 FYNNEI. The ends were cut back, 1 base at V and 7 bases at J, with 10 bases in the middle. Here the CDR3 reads CASSEVQGGGELFF. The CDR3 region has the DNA TGTGCCAGCAGTGAAGTGCAGGGCGGCGGGGAGCTGTTTTTT. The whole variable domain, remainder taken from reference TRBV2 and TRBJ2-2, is EPEVTQTPSHQVTQMGQEVILRCVPISNHLYFYWYRQILGQKVEFLVSFYNNEISEKSEIFDDQFSVERPDGSNFTLKIRSTKLEDSAMYFCASSEVQGGGELFFGEGSRLTVL.

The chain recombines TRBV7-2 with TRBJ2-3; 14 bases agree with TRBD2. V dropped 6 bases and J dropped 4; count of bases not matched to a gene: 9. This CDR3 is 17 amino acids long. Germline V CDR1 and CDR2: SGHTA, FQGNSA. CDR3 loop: CASSQSRLAGGPDTQYF. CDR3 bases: TGTGCCAGCAGTCAATCAAGACTAGCGGGGGGGCCAGATACGCAGTATTTT.

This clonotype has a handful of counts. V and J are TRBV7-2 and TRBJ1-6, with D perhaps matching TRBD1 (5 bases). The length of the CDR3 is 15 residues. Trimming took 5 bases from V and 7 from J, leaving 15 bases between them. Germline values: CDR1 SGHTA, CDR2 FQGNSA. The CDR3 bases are TGTGCCAGCAGCGGGGCCCCGGGGAACAATTCACCCCTCCACTTT. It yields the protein CASSGAPGNNSPLHF.

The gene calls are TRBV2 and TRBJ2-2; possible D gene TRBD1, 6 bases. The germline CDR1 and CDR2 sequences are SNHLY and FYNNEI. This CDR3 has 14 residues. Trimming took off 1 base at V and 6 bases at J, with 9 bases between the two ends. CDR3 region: CASSEVQGSGELFF. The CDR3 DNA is TGTGCCAGCAGTGAAGTGCAGGGGTCCGGGGAGCTGTTTTTT.

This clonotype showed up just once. The CDR3 reads CASRFGGTNNQPQHF. Here the CDR3 DNA reads TGTGCCAGCAGATTCGGCGGGACGAATAATCAGCCCCAGCATTTT. The chain combines TRBV28 with TRBJ1-5; TRBD1 might be the D (5 bases). The germline gives CDR1 MDHEN, CDR2 SYDVKM. V was pared by 6 bases and J by 4 bases, with 16 bases between. The CDR3 consists of 15 residues.